Sequencing of this T cell receptor beta chain was carried out in a study of T cells in Graves' hyperthyroidism and ophthalmopathy (dated by TCRdb to between 2018 and 2020). In terms of the full investigation: TCR V-J signatures able to tell the groups apart were searched for in a discovery cohort of 90 to 100 patients, of whom more than 40 had Graves' ophthalmopathy and roughly 57 had stable Graves' hyperthyroidism. Prospective prediction of ophthalmopathy was tested in an independent validation cohort of 18 to 20 hyperthyroidism patients and 17 patients who later progressed to ophthalmopathy. For training and testing, the 95 to 100 patients in the discovery cohort were randomly divided in a 7:3 ratio. The study also compared thyroid tissue and blood T-cell repertoires from 5 to 7 Graves' hyperthyroidism patients. Once sampling was done, hyperthyroidism patients were given methimazole at a starting dose of 30 mg daily, whereas ophthalmopathy patients were given high-dose intravenous methylprednisolone. The paper reports TCR Vbeta CDR3 sequencing of over 120 peripheral blood samples: fewer than 50 ophthalmopathy, 75 to 80 hyperthyroidism and approximately 17 progressor patients.

General findings and caveats noted by the study authors: Blood samples also contained most of the expanded thyroid clonotypes (frequency above 0.001), which suggests that blood repertoires may reflect thyroid immune responses. In cross-validation, a model built on a 13 V-J signature told ophthalmopathy apart from stable hyperthyroidism with approximately 90% sensitivity and about 81% specificity, and in testing the same model reached 80%/75%. Sample size was not statistically predetermined, and investigators were not blinded to group allocation. During validation, the model predicted progression to ophthalmopathy a median of around six months ahead of onset, with approximately 70% sensitivity and around 72% specificity.

The germline V gene sets CDR1 to KGHSH and CDR2 to LQKENI. Counted from cysteine to phenylalanine, this CDR3 has 14 amino acids. The CDR3 DNA has 42 bases and is translated from base 1. The TCR beta CDR3 regions were amplified from the RNA transcripts. A first-round RT-PCR of the TCR CDR3 used the HTBI primer set with the Qiagen OneStep RT-PCR kit. Libraries were constructed in a second round of multiplex PCR, after which size selection and purification were carried out. Sequencing of the libraries was done on an Illumina HiSeq2000 using paired-end 100 bp reads. For the original study's pipeline: SOAPnuke was used to process the raw data, with reads discarded if the reads contained adapters or uncalled bases, had a mean Phred below 15, or lacked an exact constant-primer or identifier match. COPE v1.2.5 was used to merge high-quality paired reads, and clonotypes were defined as unique nucleotide sequences. Clonotypes were aligned to IMGT TRBV, TRBD and TRBJ reference segments using MiTCR v1.1. Analysis was restricted to V-J combinations with a frequency above 0.0001, which covered about 99% of repertoires. A TCS score was defined as the ratio between F50 (clonal expansion) and ExV (chaos), using BLOSUM62-based TCRdist between CDR3 peptides within each V-J. Welch's t-statistics and random forest reduced 450 to 600 V-J features to under 15, which were used in a naive Bayes classifier (R e1071). The similarity between thyroid and blood repertoires was quantified using the Morisita-Horn index. TCRdb trimmed public reads at Q25 via fastp, called clones via MiXCR and kept in-frame beta chains. CDR3 protein sequences are deduplicated, and each keeps its most common genes and DNA. TCRdb, not the authors, supplied the V and J calls. This sample lists approximately 500,000 distinct CDR3 sequences; 35% to 55% were detected once. The ten largest clonotypes hold roughly 7.7% of the sample.

Graves' hyperthyroidism was defined as stable when no progression to ophthalmopathy occurred over 18 months of follow-up. The hyperthyroidism patients were between 18 and 65 years old and newly diagnosed, with a disease duration of less than 2 months. Patients with uncontrolled infections, other autoimmune diseases, pregnancy or lactation were excluded. Diagnoses were established on the basis of clinical symptoms, serum thyroxine and TRAb, thyroid ultrasound, and orbital computed tomography. Trizol reagent was used to extract total RNA, and RNA quality was then checked on an Agilent 2100 Bioanalyzer. With regard to this clonotype: Its antigen is currently not known. The germline gene is not matched at one end of the junction; a read error may be the cause.

What was sequenced was peripheral blood or thyroid tissue (not recorded which). This receptor chain uses TRBV18 and TRBJ1-5; the D gene cannot be named for sure. This sequence originates from a woman between 18 and 30 years old with Graves' hyperthyroidism. The nucleotides are TGTACCAGCTCACCGGAGGCCTCCGGGCAGCCCCAGCATTTT. It translates as CTSSPEASGQPQHF.